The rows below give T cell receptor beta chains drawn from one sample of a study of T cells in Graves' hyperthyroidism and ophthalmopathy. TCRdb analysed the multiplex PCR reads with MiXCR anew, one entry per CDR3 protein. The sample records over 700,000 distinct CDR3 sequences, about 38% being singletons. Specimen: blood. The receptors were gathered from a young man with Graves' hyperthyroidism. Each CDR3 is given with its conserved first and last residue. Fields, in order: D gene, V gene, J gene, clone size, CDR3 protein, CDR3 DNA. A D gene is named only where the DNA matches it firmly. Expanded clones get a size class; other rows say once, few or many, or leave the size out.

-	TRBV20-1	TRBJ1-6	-	CSAREAASNSPLHF	TGCAGTGCTAGAGAGGCAGCCTCTAATTCACCCCTCCACTTT
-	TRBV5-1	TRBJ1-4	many	CASSLETDARKLFF	TGCGCCAGCAGCTTGGAGACCGACGCGAGAAAACTGTTTTTT
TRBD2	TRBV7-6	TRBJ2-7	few	CASSPSGTSGSYEQYF	TGTGCCAGCAGCCCTTCCGGGACTAGCGGCTCCTACGAGCAGTACTTC
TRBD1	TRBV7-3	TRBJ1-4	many	CASSSDRDRCPNEKLFF	TGTGCCAGCAGCTCAGACCGGGACAGGTGCCCTAATGAAAAACTGTTTTTT
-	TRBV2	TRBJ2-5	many	CASTLNGGQETQYF	TGTGCCAGCACCCTAAACGGCGGGCAAGAGACCCAGTACTTC
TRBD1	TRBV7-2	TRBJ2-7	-	CASSYQGVARDEQYF	TGTGCCAGCAGCTACCAGGGGGTAGCCCGAGACGAGCAGTACTTC
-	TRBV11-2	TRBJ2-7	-	CASSLDPGSGSYEQYF	TGTGCCAGCAGCTTAGATCCGGGATCGGGCTCCTACGAGCAGTACTTC
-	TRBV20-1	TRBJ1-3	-	CSAVPPGRPGNTIYF	TGCAGTGCCGTTCCACCGGGACGCCCTGGAAACACCATATATTTT
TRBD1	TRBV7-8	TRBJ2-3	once	CASSPLTGDRVSASTDTQYF	TGTGCCAGCAGCCCGCTGACTGGGGACAGGGTATCCGCTAGCACAGATACGCAGTATTTT
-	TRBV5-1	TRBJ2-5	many	CASSLGARETQYF	TGTGCCAGCAGCTTGGGGGCGCGGGAGACCCAGTACTTC
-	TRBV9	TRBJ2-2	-	CASSANIRANTGELFF	TGTGCCAGCAGCGCTAACATCAGGGCGAACACCGGGGAGCTGTTTTTT
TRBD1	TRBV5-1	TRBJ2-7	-	CASSRTGTGTYEQYF	TGCGCCAGCAGCAGGACCGGGACAGGGACCTACGAGCAGTACTTC
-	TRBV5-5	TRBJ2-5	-	CASSATSLETQYF	TGTGCCAGCAGTGCTACTAGTTTGGAGACCCAGTACTTC
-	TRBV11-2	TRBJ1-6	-	CASSPSQGWGSPLHF	TGTGCCAGCAGCCCATCACAGGGCTGGGGTTCACCCCTCCACTTT
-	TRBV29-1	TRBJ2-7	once	CSVERGENEQYF	TGCAGCGTTGAAAGGGGAGAGAACGAGCAGTACTTC
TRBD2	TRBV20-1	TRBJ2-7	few	CSARVRTSGSSYEQYF	TGCAGTGCTAGAGTAAGGACTAGCGGGAGCTCCTACGAGCAGTACTTC
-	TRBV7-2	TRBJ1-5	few	CASSLGTSGQPQHF	TGTGCCAGCAGCTTAGGGACCTCGGGCCAGCCCCAGCATTTT
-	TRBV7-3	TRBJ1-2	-	CASSLAGFYGYTF	TGTGCCAGCAGCTTAGCAGGTTTCTATGGCTACACCTTC
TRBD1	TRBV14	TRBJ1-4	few	CASSHAGTGYEKLFF	TGTGCCAGCAGCCATGCCGGGACAGGGTATGAAAAACTGTTTTTT
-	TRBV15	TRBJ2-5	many	CATSSRLQALMGQYF	TGTGCCACCAGCTCTAGATTGCAGGCCCTTATGGGCCAGTACTTC
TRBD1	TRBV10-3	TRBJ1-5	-	CALHRGRNQPQHF	TGTGCCCTTCACAGGGGGCGCAATCAGCCCCAGCATTTT
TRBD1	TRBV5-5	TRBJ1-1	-	CASSYDGQGATEAFF	TGTGCCAGCAGCTACGATGGGCAGGGGGCGACTGAAGCTTTCTTT
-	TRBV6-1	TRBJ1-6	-	CASTVSSSSPLHF	TGTGCCAGCACGGTCAGTTCGAGTTCACCCCTCCACTTT
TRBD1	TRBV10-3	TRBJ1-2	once	CAISSGTDYGYTF	TGTGCCATCAGTTCCGGGACAGACTATGGCTACACCTTC
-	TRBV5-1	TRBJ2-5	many	CASSLLAYETQYF	TGCGCCAGCAGCTTGCTAGCTTACGAGACCCAGTACTTC
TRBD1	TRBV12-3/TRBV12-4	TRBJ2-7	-	CASSWYRGSSYEQYF	TGTGCCAGCAGTTGGTACAGGGGTAGCTCCTACGAGCAGTACTTC
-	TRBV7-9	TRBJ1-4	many	CASSLEDRANEKLFF	TGTGCCAGCAGCCTAGAGGACAGAGCTAATGAAAAACTGTTTTTT
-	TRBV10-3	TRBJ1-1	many	CAISRTAEVNTEAFF	TGTGCCATCAGTAGGACGGCTGAAGTGAACACTGAAGCTTTCTTT
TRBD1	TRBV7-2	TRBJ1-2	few	CASSQGQGKHYGYTF	TGTGCCAGCAGCCAGGGACAGGGGAAGCACTATGGCTACACCTTC
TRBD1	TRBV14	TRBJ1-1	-	CASSKQGNLMNTEAFF	TGTGCCAGCAGCAAACAGGGGAATCTGATGAACACTGAAGCTTTCTTT
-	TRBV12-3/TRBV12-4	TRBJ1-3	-	CASSIDGFSGNTIYF	TGTGCCAGCAGTATAGACGGCTTCTCTGGAAACACCATATATTTT
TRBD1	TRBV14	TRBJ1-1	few	CASSPLDRAGTEAFF	TGTGCCAGCAGCCCCTTAGACAGGGCTGGCACTGAAGCTTTCTTT
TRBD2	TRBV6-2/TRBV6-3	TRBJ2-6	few	CASSSSGTSLSGANVLTF	TGTGCCAGCAGTTCATCTGGGACTAGCTTGTCTGGGGCCAACGTCCTGACTTTC
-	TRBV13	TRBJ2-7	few	CASSLVSSGHYEQYF	TGTGCCAGCAGCTTAGTTTCGTCAGGGCACTACGAGCAGTACTTC
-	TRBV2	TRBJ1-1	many	CASSDRRPGNTEAFF	TGTGCCAGCAGTGACAGGCGCCCCGGGAACACTGAAGCTTTCTTT
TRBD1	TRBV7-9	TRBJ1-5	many	CASSFGDSQFQPQHF	TGTGCCAGCAGCTTTGGGGACAGTCAGTTTCAGCCCCAGCATTTT
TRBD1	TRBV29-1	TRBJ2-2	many	CSVGTGWNTGELFF	TGCAGCGTTGGGACAGGATGGAACACCGGGGAGCTGTTTTTT
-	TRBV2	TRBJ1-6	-	CASSEGRGANSPLHF	TGTGCCAGCAGTGAAGGAAGGGGGGCGAATTCACCCCTCCACTTT
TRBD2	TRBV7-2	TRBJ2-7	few	CASSLDAGVLYEQYF	TGTGCCAGCAGCTTAGACGCGGGAGTGCTGTATGAGCAGTACTTC
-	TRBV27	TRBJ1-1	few	CASSTSQGEAFF	TGTGCCAGCAGCACCTCACAGGGCGAAGCTTTCTTT
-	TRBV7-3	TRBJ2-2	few	CASSLIHGNTGELFF	TGTGCCAGCAGCTTAATACATGGGAACACCGGGGAGCTGTTTTTT
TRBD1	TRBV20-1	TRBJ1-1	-	CSASAGTANTEALF	TGCAGTGCTAGCGCCGGGACAGCGAACACTGAAGCTCTCTTT
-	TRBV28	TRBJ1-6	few	CASSRDGRSPLHF	TGTGCCAGCAGTCGGGACGGTAGATCACCCCTCCACTTT
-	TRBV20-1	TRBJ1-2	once	CSAIGERYGYTF	TGCAGTGCTATCGGGGAGCGGTATGGCTACACCTTC
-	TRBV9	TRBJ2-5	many	CASSVAGRETQYF	TGTGCCAGCAGCGTAGCTGGACGAGAGACCCAGTACTTC
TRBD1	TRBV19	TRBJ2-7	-	CASSITTGAGEQYF	TGTGCCAGTAGTATAACTACAGGGGCGGGCGAGCAGTACTTC
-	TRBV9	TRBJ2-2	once	CASSVDRAANTGELFF	TGTGCCAGCAGCGTAGATCGAGCGGCGAACACCGGGGAGCTGTTTTTT